This T cell receptor beta chain was documented in a study of blood T cell repertoires in COVID-19. Looking at the study overall: Nucleic acid was either cDNA or gDNA, and it came from T cells, B-cell-depleted T cells, or PBMCs.

Methods used by the authors: Reference gene primers were amplified, and this amplification served to estimate nucleated cell counts. Data came from immunoSEQ multiplex PCR; TCRdb stores just in-frame clones and leaves some out. V and J calls and clone size follow that table, whereas D and trimming were derived from the DNA. The sample consists of 200,000 to 300,000 clones, approximately 86% of them appearing once. The sequencing sample was made of peripheral blood. The sequence was collected from a man younger than 40 with active or convalescent COVID-19.

The CDR3 reads CAIGLDRDNQPQHF. The CDR3 coding sequence is TGTGCCATCGGATTAGACAGGGACAATCAGCCCCAGCATTTT. The rearrangement uses TRBV10-3 and TRBJ1-5; 7 nucleotides align to TRBD1. CDR3 length: 14 amino acids. The germline CDR1 and CDR2 sequences are ENHRY and SYGVKD. J was trimmed by 3 bases and V by 8 bases; bases with no gene match: 7.